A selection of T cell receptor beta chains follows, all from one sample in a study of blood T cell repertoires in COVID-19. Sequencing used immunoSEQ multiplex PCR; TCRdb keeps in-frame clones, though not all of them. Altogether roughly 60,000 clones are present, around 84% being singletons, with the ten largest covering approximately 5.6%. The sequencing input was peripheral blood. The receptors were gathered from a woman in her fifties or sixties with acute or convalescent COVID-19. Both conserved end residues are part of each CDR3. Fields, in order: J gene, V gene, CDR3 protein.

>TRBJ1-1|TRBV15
CATSRETGRGTEAFF
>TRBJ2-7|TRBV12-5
CASGLSGGAEQYF
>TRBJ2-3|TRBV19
CASSNGRLDRYF
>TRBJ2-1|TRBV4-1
CASSQAEGLGQFF
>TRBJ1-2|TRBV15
CATSRDKGENGYTF
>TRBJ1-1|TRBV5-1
CASSAGQGTARAFF
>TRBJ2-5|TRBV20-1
CSASLRTGAPQETQYF
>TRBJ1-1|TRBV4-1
CASSQDPRGLVMNTEAFF
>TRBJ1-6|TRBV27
CASSFILNSPLHF
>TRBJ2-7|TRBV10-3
CAISESGAIPQQYF
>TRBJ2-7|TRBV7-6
CASSLAYGGADEQYF
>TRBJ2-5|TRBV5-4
CASSLSGGGETQYF
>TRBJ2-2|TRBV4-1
CASSQQPGQGAGELFF
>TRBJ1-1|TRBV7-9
CASSLASGGGGNTEAFF
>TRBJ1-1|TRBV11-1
CASSLVSTPNTEAFF
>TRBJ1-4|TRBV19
CASSPAGTGGRINEKLFF
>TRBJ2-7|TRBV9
CASSSSGTGAYEQYF
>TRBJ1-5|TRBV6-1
CASSVQGDQPQHF
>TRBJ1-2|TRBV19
CASSTKNVSHNYGYTF
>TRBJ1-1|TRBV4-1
CASSQETGHTEAFF
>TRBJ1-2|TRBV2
CASSTGQGTNYGYTF
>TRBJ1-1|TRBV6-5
CASSFGTGRDTEAFF
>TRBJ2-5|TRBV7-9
CASSLSRGETQYF
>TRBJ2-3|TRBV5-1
CASSSRTSGGADTQYF